This T cell receptor (beta chain) is drawn from a study of blood T cell repertoires in COVID-19 (dated by TCRdb to 2018 to 2021). As for the study more broadly: Recovered participants in ImmuneRACE Cohort 3 were defined as having two consecutive negative NP/OP PCR tests, clearance from a healthcare professional, or resolution of symptoms. The dataset comprised deeply sampled blood TCRbeta repertoires from subjects exposed to, actively infected with, or recovered from COVID-19. A freely available public database, intended as a resource for researchers studying the immune response to SARS-CoV-2, is where the repertoires were released. Samples were obtained from the ongoing ImmuneRACE study (first 160 participants) and from about 1,300 subjects provided by 6 global collaborators. The prospective study material was composed of cDNA or gDNA derived from T cells, B-cell-depleted T cells, or PBMCs. HLA class I and class II types, where available, came from metadata supplied by the sample provider rather than from assay-based typing. Nearly every sample came with metadata listing a de-identified subject ID, COVID-19 status, age in years and sex. Samples from collaborators originated in the United States, Italy and Spain and spanned both the acute and convalescent phases of COVID-19.

Participants in the prospective study were enrolled through a virtual design, were aged roughly 18 to 90 years, and lived in roughly 26 United States geographic areas. Cohort assignment in the prospective study relied on participant-reported clinical history from a screening survey and a study questionnaire. Each participant in the prospective study had whole blood, serum and a nasopharyngeal or oropharyngeal swab collected by mobile phlebotomists. Participants in the prospective study had the option to provide additional blood draws and questionnaires over a roughly 2-month period. Blood samples from the prospective study were shipped frozen or at room temperature prior to DNA extraction. Taken from the germline V gene, the CDR1 and CDR2 loops are MDHEN and SYDVKM. Deletion took 6 bases off V and 6 bases off J, with a span of 24 bases between the germline ends. The CDR3, from cysteine to phenylalanine, totals 16 residues. This entry keeps only the CDR3 DNA: 48 bases, framed from base 1.

Concerning this clone: Its antigen has not been determined. No qualities accompany the bases; no much larger clone lies one base away.

Points the paper makes about the study in general: How much clinical and demographic metadata was included differed by source and by participant, and the metadata was provided uncurated.

TCRbeta CDR3 regions were amplified from genomic DNA by means of the immunoSEQ Assay, a bias-controlled multiplex PCR. Processing in the source paper ran as follows. Within the assay, amplification of reference gene primers was used to estimate how many nucleated cells each sample contained. Sequence reads were collapsed and filtered to measure the absolute abundance of every unique TCRbeta CDR3 rearrangement. For each sample, productive Simpson clonality was calculated as the square root of Simpson's diversity index over productive rearrangements. This is the immuneACCESS table as TCRdb keeps it, with only in-frame sequences that have V and J called. A part of the clones is gone; compared with another copy, unresolved V genes explain less than half, and the rest is unexplained. V, J and clone size were drawn from that table, and D and trimming were deduced from the DNA. The table for this sample lists 350,000 to 400,000 clones; about 89% of them were counted only once. More than 1.5% of the sample is held by the ten biggest clonotypes.

The material sequenced was PBMCs or T cells enriched from blood (not recorded which). This clonotype originated in a middle-aged man in a cohort exposed to, infected with or recovered from COVID-19 (not recorded which). Rearrangement joined TRBV28 to TRBJ2-7; the D region possibly corresponds to TRBD2 (7 bases align). The CDR3 region reads CASSVGGGGKVGEQYF. The sequenced DNA is TGTGCCAGCAGCGTAGGGGGGGGAGGGAAGGTAGGCGAGCAGTACTTC.